Each of the 21 T cell receptor beta chains below was sequenced from the same sample in a study of T-cell reconstitution after alpha-beta-depleted transplantation in children. The TCRbeta library incorporated unique molecular identifiers. MiXCR, run by TCRdb on the PCR reads, gives a single entry per CDR3 protein. Here the sample spans 500,000 or so distinct CDR3 sequences, approximately 29% being singletons. Sequenced here: PBMCs from the stem cell graft donor, sampled from the stem cell graft. The source of these receptors is a human donor who donated a stem cell graft to a child with aplastic anemia.

The table lists this clonotype with a few counts. The V and J genes are TRBV20-1 and TRBJ1-1, with TRBD1 matching 10 bases. This CDR3 has 13 amino acids. The germline V gene has CDR1 DFQATT and CDR2 SNEGSKA (reference sequence). The J segment lost 6 bases and the V segment lost 3 bases, leaving 4 bases of the junction unmatched. The CDR3 region has the DNA TGCAGTGCTAGGAAGACAGGGGGCGCTGAAGCTTTCTTT. This gives the protein CSARKTGGAEAFF.

In its sample, this clonotype was seen a few times. The chain is built from TRBV29-1 and TRBJ1-6; 7 positions agree with TRBD1. Losses at the gene ends were 6 bases for V and 0 bases for J; bases not matched to a gene: 5. This CDR3 region has 15 residues. The germline V gene encodes CDR1 SQVTM and CDR2 ANQGSEA. The CDR3 nucleotides read TGCAGCGTGGGGGACAGAAGCTCCTATAATTCACCCCTCCACTTT. This gives the protein CSVGDRSSYNSPLHF.

This clonotype appeared a few times. This sequence joins TRBV6-2 or TRBV6-3 and TRBJ2-7; maybe TRBD1 (5 bases). The CDR3 consists of 15 residues. V was shortened by 0 bases and J by 3 bases, with 12 bases between the two germline ends. CDR1 is MNHEY, CDR2 SVGEGT, per germline. The CDR3 protein is CASSYSGQGGYEQYF. The DNA of the CDR3 is TGTGCCAGCAGTTACTCTGGGCAGGGCGGCTACGAGCAGTACTTC.

The chain links TRBV5-1 to TRBJ1-1; TRBD1 aligns across 7 bases. Germline loops: CDR1 SGHRS, CDR2 YFSETQ. The CDR3 has 14 residues. J was trimmed by 3 bases and V by 3 bases; bases with no gene match: 5. The CDR3 here is CASSSDRPDTEAFF. CDR3 sequence (DNA): TGCGCCAGCAGCTCGGACAGGCCGGACACTGAAGCTTTCTTT.

This rearrangement joins TRBV27 to TRBJ2-3, with TRBD2 as a possible D gene (6 bases). This CDR3 is built from 15 residues. Trimming left V 8 bases short and J 2 bases short, with 17 bases between. Looked up from germline, CDR1 is MNHEY and CDR2 is SMNVEV (reference sequence). The chain's CDR3 is CASAAEGLDTDTQYF. CDR3 DNA sequence: TGTGCCAGCGCAGCGGAGGGTCTTGACACAGATACGCAGTATTTT.

The genes are TRBV30 and TRBJ1-5; no reliable D call. V was clipped by 5 bases and J by 1 base, with 9 bases between them. Germline V gene lookup returns CDR1 GTSNPN and CDR2 SVGIG (reference sequence). The CDR3 loop spans 13 amino acids. CDR3 nucleotide sequence: TGTGCCTGGGCCCAAAACAGCAATCAGCCCCAGCATTTT. It is translated as CAWAQNSNQPQHF.

This clonotype came up a few times. The chain employs TRBV12-3 or TRBV12-4 and TRBJ2-1, with TRBD2 matching 12 bases. Losses at the gene ends were 3 bases for V and 7 bases for J; bases not matched to a gene: 13. CDR3 length: 18 amino acids. Here the CDR3 DNA reads TGTGCCAGCAGTTTTGGGGGCGGGCTAGCGGGAGGGCCTAATGAGCAGTTCTTC. This codes for CASSFGGGLAGGPNEQFF.

V usage is TRBV7-9 and J usage is TRBJ1-3; D perhaps matches TRBD1 (5 bases). The CDR3 consists of 17 residues. Germline CDR1 and CDR2: SEHNR and FQNEAQ (reference sequence). V gave up 0 bases and J gave up 0 bases, with 12 bases separating them. The CDR3 loop is CASSLALVTASGNTIYF. DNA of the CDR3: TGTGCCAGCAGCTTAGCACTCGTGACAGCCTCTGGAAACACCATATATTTT. The entire variable domain, with the rest obtained from reference TRBV7-9 and TRBJ1-3, is as follows: DTGVSQNPRHKITKRGQNVTFRCDPISEHNRLYWYRQTLGQGPEFLTYFQNEAQLEKSRLLSDRFSAERPKGSFSTLEIQRTEQGDSAMYLCASSLALVTASGNTIYFGEGSWLTVV.

This clonotype has only a few counts. The chain has TRBV6-1 and TRBJ2-1; 10 positions match TRBD2. The CDR3 is 14 amino acids. Germline V lookup: CDR1 MNHNS, CDR2 SASEGT. V gave up 4 bases and J gave up 9 bases; unmatched junction bases: 6. The CDR3 is CASSGAGGPGEQFF. Here the CDR3 DNA reads TGTGCCAGCAGTGGAGCGGGAGGGCCTGGTGAGCAGTTCTTC.

The chain joins TRBV28 to TRBJ2-5, with 7 bases fitting TRBD2. The CDR3 totals 15 residues. In germline, CDR1 is MDHEN, CDR2 SYDVKM. The trim removed 2 bases at V and 7 bases at J, leaving 10 bases unmatched. The chain's CDR3 is CASSLGGGGRGTQYF. In DNA form, the CDR3 reads TGTGCCAGCAGTTTAGGCGGCGGGGGACGGGGGACCCAGTACTTC.

CDR3 protein: CASSLVGLQGTDTQYF. The CDR3 region has the DNA TGTGCCAGCAGTTTAGTAGGGCTCCAGGGCACAGATACGCAGTATTTT. V is TRBV28 and J is TRBJ2-3; no firm D call. The germline gives CDR1 MDHEN, CDR2 SYDVKM. V was clipped by 2 bases and J by 1 base, with 13 bases between them. The CDR3 has 16 amino acids.

A few counts support this clonotype. The gene calls are TRBV12-3 or TRBV12-4 and TRBJ1-5; 8 nucleotides align to TRBD1. The CDR3 runs 15 residues. The J segment lost 3 bases and the V segment lost 2 bases, leaving 3 bases of the junction unmatched. CDR3 region: CASSLPGGPNQPQHF. As DNA, the CDR3 is TGTGCCAGCAGTTTACCAGGGGGCCCCAATCAGCCCCAGCATTTT.

The V and J genes are TRBV10-3 and TRBJ1-1; D remains unclear. Germline-derived CDR1 and CDR2 are ENHRY and SYGVKD. V gave up 3 bases and J gave up 4 bases, with 12 bases separating them. The CDR3 length is 14 residues. As DNA, the CDR3 is TGTGCCATCAGTGATGGAGGGTTAGGCACTGAAGCTTTCTTT. It specifies CAISDGGLGTEAFF.

This clonotype has a handful of counts. The chain uses TRBV5-1 and TRBJ1-1, with TRBD1 as a possible D gene (5 bases). With 4 bases removed from V and 6 bases from J, the gap between germline ends came to 10 bases. Germline CDR1 SGHRS, CDR2 YFSETQ. The length of the CDR3 is 12 residues. The DNA for the CDR3 is TGCGCCAGCAGCAGGGACGGAGCTGAAGCTTTCTTT. Its translation is CASSRDGAEAFF.

The chain is built from TRBV7-2 and TRBJ2-2; 10 bases are shared with TRBD2. With V trimmed by 5 bases and J by 1 base, 1 base remained unmatched. The CDR3 runs 15 residues. Germline CDR1 and CDR2: SGHTA and FQGNSA. The CDR3 DNA reads TGTGCCAGCAGCGCTAGCGGGAGGAACACCGGGGAGCTGTTTTTT. This encodes CASSASGRNTGELFF.

The chain has TRBV29-1 and TRBJ2-1, with D uncertain. The V end was cut by 2 bases, the J end by 0 bases, with 8 bases between. Germline V gene data show CDR1 as SQVTM and CDR2 as ANQGSEA. The CDR3 loop spans 14 amino acids. CDR3 region: CSVEHPRSYNEQFF. The CDR3 coding sequence is TGCAGCGTTGAACACCCACGCTCCTACAATGAGCAGTTCTTC.

The chain has TRBV4-3 and TRBJ1-2; D ambiguous. Germline-derived CDR1 and CDR2 are LGHNA and YSLEER. Trimming shortened V by 3 bases and J by 8 bases, and 19 bases separated the two germline ends. This CDR3 region has 15 residues. The CDR3 coding sequence is TGCGCCAGCAGCCATGGACCCTGGGGAAAAGAAGGCTACACCTTC. Its protein is CASSHGPWGKEGYTF.

This clonotype has only a few counts. The CDR3 protein is CASRPRSSYNEQFF. CDR3 in DNA: TGTGCCAGCAGGCCCAGAAGCTCCTACAATGAGCAGTTCTTC. This rearrangement joins TRBV2 to TRBJ2-1; D is unresolved. The V end lost 6 bases, the J end lost 0 bases, and 9 bases lay between the germline ends. CDR3 length equals 14 residues. The germline CDR1 and CDR2 sequences are SNHLY and FYNNEI.

The chain has TRBV18 and TRBJ2-1; no firm D call. Trimming left V 0 bases short and J 6 bases short, with 9 bases between. The CDR3 consists of 14 residues. Germline lookup yields CDR1 KGHSH and CDR2 LQKENI. The DNA of the CDR3 is TGTGCCAGCTCACCACCGAAGCCGAGCAATGAGCAGTTCTTC. Protein: CASSPPKPSNEQFF.

This clonotype was picked up a small number of times. The chain is built from TRBV2 and TRBJ1-1; D call uncertain. Germline assignment: CDR1 SNHLY and CDR2 FYNNEI. Trimming stripped 3 bases from V and 6 bases from J, with 17 bases between. The CDR3 length is 15 residues. In DNA, the CDR3 is TGTGCCAGCAGTGATTTCGGGAAGATGGCGGCTGAAGCTTTCTTT. Amino acid sequence: CASSDFGKMAAEAFF. Using reference TRBV2 and TRBJ1-1 for the parts outside the CDR3, the full variable domain is EPEVTQTPSHQVTQMGQEVILRCVPISNHLYFYWYRQILGQKVEFLVSFYNNEISEKSEIFDDQFSVERPDGSNFTLKIRSTKLEDSAMYFCASSDFGKMAAEAFFGQGTRLTVV.

The chain uses TRBV12-3 or TRBV12-4 and TRBJ1-2, with D uncertain. This CDR3 has 14 amino acids. The germline V and J ends were trimmed by 5 bases and 8 bases, with 18 bases remaining between them. The CDR3 DNA reads as TGTGCCAGCAGTCCGGACTCTGTGCGTGGAGGCTACACCTTC. Amino acid sequence: CASSPDSVRGGYTF.